The 7 T cell receptor beta chains reported below all come from one sample, sequenced in a study of OX40 agonist ivuxolimab in advanced cancers. Method: immunoSEQ multiplex PCR; TCRdb's copy keeps in-frame clones and lacks some. The data hold 55,000 to 75,000 clones, with around 93% observed a single time. The specimen was CD4+ or CD8+ T cells sorted from blood, collected in a trial of the OX40 agonist ivuxolimab. The source of these receptors is an adult with an advanced solid tumor such as melanoma, head and neck, liver or kidney cancer.

The rearrangement joins TRBV9 to TRBJ2-7; possible D gene TRBD2, 6 bases. V dropped 2 bases and J dropped 7 bases, with 13 bases sitting between them. Germline loops: CDR1 SGDLS, CDR2 YYNGEE. The CDR3 covers 13 residues. CDR3 loop: CASSVGTAGEQYF. CDR3 DNA sequence: TGTGCCAGCAGCGTGGGGACGGCGGGGGAGCAGTACTTC. The variable domain in full, with the rest retrieved from reference TRBV9 and TRBJ2-7, is DSGVTQTPKHLITATGQRVTLRCSPRSGDLSVYWYQQSLDQGLQFLIQYYNGEERAKGNILERFSAQQFPDLHSELNLSSLELGDSALYFCASSVGTAGEQYFGPGTRLTVT.

The rearrangement links TRBV9 to TRBJ2-3; D uncertain. The CDR3 loop spans 14 amino acids. The germline V gene has CDR1 SGDLS and CDR2 YYNGEE. V was shortened by 3 bases and J by 4 bases, with 12 bases between the two germline ends. CDR3 sequence (DNA): TGTGCCAGCAGCGAAGGGCATACCGCAGATACGCAGTATTTT. This translates into CASSEGHTADTQYF.

In the case of this clone: Mismatch with germline at one junction end may stem from a read error. J is TRBJ2-2 and V is TRBV30; 7 nucleotides line up with TRBD1. The CDR3 is 16 amino acids. Per the germline V gene, CDR1 is GTSNPN and CDR2 is SVGIG (reference sequence). The CDR3 loop is CAWNLWQGDEHRGAVF. For the CDR3, the DNA is TGTGCCTGGAACCTTTGGCAGGGGGACGAACACCGGGGAGCTGTTTTT.

The chain couples TRBV20-1 to TRBJ2-7; the D is unclear. Per germline, CDR1 DFQATT and CDR2 SNEGSKA (reference sequence). The CDR3 has 11 residues. The CDR3 DNA reads TGCGGATTCACAGACGGCTACGAGCAGTACTTC. Translated: CGFTDGYEQYF.

V usage is TRBV27 and J usage is TRBJ1-1; D remains unclear. CDR3 length equals 14 residues. CDR1 and CDR2 from the germline V gene are MNHEY and SMNVEV (reference sequence). V was pared by 5 bases and J by 5 bases, with 15 bases between. The CDR3 region is CASSAGVRVTEAFF. The CDR3, as DNA: TGTGCCAGCAGTGCGGGCGTCCGTGTTACTGAAGCTTTCTTT.

This clone was observed once. The chain links TRBV7-6 to TRBJ2-2; D is uncertain. The germline V gene encodes CDR1 SGHVS and CDR2 FNYEAQ. V lost 3 bases to trimming and J lost 4 bases, with 3 bases between them. This CDR3 spans 12 amino acids. The CDR3 spells CASSFATGELFF. In DNA form, the CDR3 reads TGTGCCAGCAGCTTTGCCACCGGGGAGCTGTTTTTT.

The chain has TRBV7-9 and TRBJ2-5; D is undetermined. The J call is doubtful: the DNA matches TRBJ2-7 better. The V gene's germline CDR1 is SEHNR and CDR2 FQNEAQ (reference sequence). The CDR3 spans 13 residues. CDR3 coding DNA: TGTGCCAGCAGCTTCCAGAGAACCTACGAGCAGTACTTC. Residues: CASSFQRTYEQYF.